A single sample is the source of the 6 T cell receptor beta chains below, sequenced in a study of T cell responses to AZD1222 COVID-19 vaccine. Profiled with immunoSEQ multiplex PCR; TCRdb holds only in-frame clones, not every one. Among around 100,000 clones listed, around 87% were seen once. The source material was peripheral blood, sampled on day 0 of MenACWY control vaccination. These receptors originate from an adult in good health.

This chain uses TRBV2 with TRBJ2-7; 11 positions match TRBD2. CDR3 length: 18 amino acids. Germline CDR1 SNHLY, CDR2 FYNNEI. After removal of 2 bases from V and 0 bases from J, the junction contained 9 bases not matched to a gene. CDR3 DNA: TGTGCCAGCAGTGAACGCCGTCTAGCGGGGGGTCGCTCCTACGAGCAGTACTTC. The encoded protein is CASSERRLAGGRSYEQYF.

V and J are TRBV5-1 and TRBJ1-4, with 11 positions matching TRBD1. This CDR3 comprises 16 residues. Germline V CDR1 and CDR2: SGHRS, YFSETQ. The V gene end was trimmed by 5 bases and the J gene end by 4 bases; junction bases not matched to a gene: 7. CDR3 amino acids: CASRSGQGVDNEKLFF. The CDR3 region has the DNA TGCGCCAGCAGGTCGGGACAGGGGGTCGATAATGAAAAACTGTTTTTT. Variable domain in full (rest from reference TRBV5-1 and TRBJ1-4): KAGVTQTPRYLIKTRGQQVTLSCSPISGHRSVSWYQQTPGQGLQFLFEYFSETQRNKGNFPGRFSGRQFSNSRSEMNVSTLELGDSALYLCASRSGQGVDNEKLFFGSGTQLSVL.

The V call is TRBV5-1, the J call TRBJ1-1; possible D gene TRBD1, 6 bases. Trimming removed 3 bases at V and 1 base at J, with 10 bases between. CDR1 is SGHRS and CDR2 is YFSETQ in the germline V gene. The CDR3 loop spans 14 amino acids. CDR3 in amino acids: CASSSGQPNTEAFF. DNA for the CDR3: TGCGCCAGCAGCTCCGGACAGCCGAACACTGAAGCTTTCTTT.

The rearrangement uses TRBV30 and TRBJ1-2; D might be TRBD1 (5 bases). Trimming removed 0 bases at V and 7 bases at J, with 12 bases between. This CDR3 has 13 amino acids. CDR1 is GTSNPN and CDR2 is SVGIG in the germline V gene (reference sequence). CDR3 sequence (DNA): TGTGCCTGGAGTGTACAGGATGGTATTGGCTACACCTTC. Amino acids: CAWSVQDGIGYTF.

This clone has a handful of counts. This chain joins TRBV24-1 and TRBJ2-2; TRBD1 might be the D (6 bases). Trimming cost V 4 bases and J 3 bases, with 17 bases left between them. This CDR3 comprises 17 residues. The V gene's germline CDR1 is KGHDR and CDR2 SFDVKD. The CDR3 protein is CATSDSNRVGYTGELFF. The CDR3 nucleotides are TGTGCCACCAGTGACTCGAACAGGGTAGGGTACACCGGGGAGCTGTTTTTT.

The chain links TRBV12-2 to TRBJ2-7; TRBD1, the table's D call, was not compared with the DNA. TRBV12-2 is designated a pseudogene. This CDR3 is 16 amino acids long. The CDR3 reads CASPLVGAGGLGEQYF. CDR3 coding DNA: TGTGCAAGTCCCCTAGTGGGGGCAGGGGGCTTGGGGGAGCAGTACTTC.